The following is a T cell receptor (beta chain) sequence with its context. This sample is part of a study of shared T cell receptors in the human thymus. The method was immunoSEQ multiplex PCR; TCRdb's version includes in-frame clones alone and lacks a portion of them. The table has 700,000 or so clones, approximately 83% seen once. Trimming took 1 base from V and 6 from J, leaving 13 bases between them. CDR3 length: 16 amino acids. In germline, CDR1 is SGHDN, CDR2 FVKESK. The data were also submitted as part of a second study, on human thymus T cells. That study adds: Among thymic and blood repertoires, usage of V and J genes appeared biased.

The clonotype originates from a girl less than two years old with a congenital heart defect. The chain carries TRBV14 and TRBJ1-6; maybe TRBD1 (6 bases). Specimen: thymocytes. The DNA for the CDR3 is TGTGCCAGCAGCCAAGTAACACAGGGCGCTAATTCACCCCTCCACTTT. Translating gives CASSQVTQGANSPLHF.